These 5 T cell receptor beta chains share one sample of origin, sequenced in a study of cytomegalovirus exposure and HLA in healthy donors. With 60 Vbeta and 13 Jbeta primers, the PCR was carried out. Repertoires were generated with immunoSEQ multiplex PCR, while TCRdb's copy carries only in-frame clones and drops some. The sample contains approximately 170,000 clones, approximately 79% of which appear only once. Sequenced input: PBMCs. The origin of the receptors is a human donor in good health.

The rearrangement joins TRBV7-9 to TRBJ1-5, with D possibly being TRBD1 (6 bases). Germline assignment: CDR1 SEHNR and CDR2 FQNEAQ (reference sequence). The V and J ends lost 5 bases and 5 bases respectively, with 10 bases between them. There are 13 residues in the CDR3. The CDR3 spells CASSISGDQPQHF. The DNA of the CDR3 is TGTGCCAGCAGCATTTCAGGGGATCAGCCCCAGCATTTT.

This clone is a singleton in its sample. The chain is built from TRBV2 and TRBJ2-3, with D unclear. The CDR3 extends over 13 amino acids. Trimming shortened V by 6 bases and J by 8 bases, and 15 bases separated the two germline ends. Germline CDR1 is SNHLY and CDR2 is FYNNEI. The CDR3 DNA follows: TGTGCCAGCAGATCCAGTACAGCTCTTACGCAGTATTTT. Translation gives CASRSSTALTQYF. The full variable domain, in which reference TRBV2 and TRBJ2-3 provide the parts outside the CDR3, is EPEVTQTPSHQVTQMGQEVILRCVPISNHLYFYWYRQILGQKVEFLVSFYNNEISEKSEIFDDQFSVERPDGSNFTLKIRSTKLEDSAMYFCASRSSTALTQYFGPGTRLTVL.

The chain carries TRBV5-6 and TRBJ2-7, with D perhaps matching TRBD2 (7 bases). The germline V gene has CDR1 SGHDT and CDR2 YYEEEE. V was pared by 0 bases and J by 0 bases, with 16 bases between. This CDR3 comprises 17 residues. This chain's CDR3 is CASSLGGGVQLSYEQYF. CDR3 DNA: TGTGCCAGCAGCTTGGGAGGGGGGGTCCAACTCTCCTACGAGCAGTACTTC.

The chain has TRBV4-3 and TRBJ2-1, with 8 positions matching TRBD2. CDR1 is LGHNA and CDR2 is YSLEER in the germline V gene. The CDR3 length is 15 residues. With 1 base clipped from V and 8 bases from J, the junction kept 7 bases outside the gene matches. CDR3: CASSQAVAGLHEQFF. In DNA, the CDR3 is TGCGCCAGCAGCCAAGCGGTAGCGGGACTACATGAGCAGTTCTTC.

The chain uses TRBV4-1 and TRBJ2-3, with 10 bases lining up with TRBD2. There are 17 residues in the CDR3. Losses at the gene ends were 4 bases for V and 6 bases for J; bases not matched to a gene: 13. Germline V lookup: CDR1 MGHRA, CDR2 YSYEKL. The CDR3 spells CASSPRGTSAPGDTQYF. CDR3 in DNA: TGCGCCAGCAGCCCGAGAGGGACTAGCGCCCCGGGTGATACGCAGTATTTT.